Reported below is one T cell receptor beta chain. What it binds is not known. The CDR3 length is 14 residues. Trimming took 1 base from V and 4 from J; bases not matched to a gene: 3. Germline CDR1 MNHNS, CDR2 SASEGT. The entry originates in a study of T cell responses to AZD1222 COVID-19 vaccine. Study observations and caveats: Clonal diversity was possibly underestimated, and white British individuals and females predominated among donors.

Repertoires were generated with immunoSEQ multiplex PCR, while TCRdb's copy carries only in-frame clones and drops some. The table lists 150,000 or so clones, about 91% of them singletons. This receptor was taken from an adult in good health. The source material was peripheral blood, sampled on day 0 of AZD1222 vaccination. The chain joins TRBV6-1 to TRBJ1-2; TRBD1 matches 7 bases. The CDR3 protein is CASSEETGSYGYTF. CDR3 DNA: TGTGCCAGCAGTGAAGAGACAGGGAGCTATGGCTACACCTTC.